These 16 T cell receptor beta chains were sequenced from one sample in a study of blood T cell repertoires in COVID-19. The table came from immunoSEQ multiplex PCR; TCRdb's copy has only in-frame clones and leaves some out. The sample lists fewer than 200,000 clones, roughly four fifths occurring once. Specimen: PBMCs or T cells enriched from blood (not recorded which). Source of these receptors: a man aged 50-60 years who had recovered from COVID-19.

This clone was recorded once. This chain links TRBV2 with TRBJ2-7; 8 bases align to TRBD2. The length of the CDR3 is 18 residues. Losses at the gene ends were 7 bases for V and 4 bases for J; bases not matched to a gene: 21. Germline-derived CDR1 and CDR2 are SNHLY and FYNNEI. DNA for the CDR3: TGTGCCAGCATAAAAGACGAAGGACTAGCCCTGACTAAATACGAGCAGTACTTC. It yields the protein CASIKDEGLALTKYEQYF.

The gene calls are TRBV11-2 and TRBJ2-1; TRBD1 matches at 9 bases. The CDR3 covers 19 residues. CDR1 and CDR2 (germline): SGHAT, FQNNGV. V shed 1 base, J shed 1 base, and the junction held 11 bases outside the gene matches. CDR3 in DNA: TGTGCCAGCAGCTTAGTATCCCCGGGACAGGGTTGGTCCTACAATGAGCAGTTCTTC. Its translation is CASSLVSPGQGWSYNEQFF.

The chain links TRBV7-8 to TRBJ2-2, with D hard to call. Germline loops: CDR1 SGHVS, CDR2 FQNEAQ. This CDR3 is 16 amino acids long. V was pared by 5 bases and J by 0 bases, with 13 bases between. The DNA of the CDR3 is TGTGCCAGCAGCCCGCAGGCGTTCGCGAACACCGGGGAGCTGTTTTTT. The encoded protein is CASSPQAFANTGELFF.

This rearrangement joins TRBV15 to TRBJ2-7, with D possibly TRBD1 on 5 matching bases. Trimming removed 1 base at V and 0 bases at J, with 10 bases between. This CDR3 region has 15 residues. Germline loops: CDR1 LNHNV, CDR2 YYDKDF (reference sequence). For the CDR3, the DNA is TGTGCCACCAGCAGAGGCGGTCAGGGCTCCTACGAGCAGTACTTC. This gives the protein CATSRGGQGSYEQYF.

The chain recombines TRBV2 with TRBJ1-1; 7 positions agree with TRBD1. This CDR3 contains 11 residues. V was pared by 4 bases and J by 7 bases, with 0 bases of the junction left unmatched. Germline lookup yields CDR1 SNHLY and CDR2 FYNNEI. The CDR3 here is CASSGTGEAFF. CDR3 nucleotide sequence: TGTGCCAGCAGTGGGACAGGTGAAGCTTTCTTT. The whole variable domain, remainder taken from reference TRBV2 and TRBJ1-1, is EPEVTQTPSHQVTQMGQEVILRCVPISNHLYFYWYRQILGQKVEFLVSFYNNEISEKSEIFDDQFSVERPDGSNFTLKIRSTKLEDSAMYFCASSGTGEAFFGQGTRLTVV.

The CDR3 protein is CASKKQEGADTQYF. The CDR3 nucleotides are TGTGCCAGTAAAAAGCAGGAGGGCGCAGATACGCAGTATTTT. This chain joins TRBV19 and TRBJ2-3, with a possible D match to TRBD2 (6 bases). Germline V CDR1 and CDR2: LNHDA, SQIVND (reference sequence). The germline V and J ends were trimmed by 7 bases and 4 bases, with 15 bases remaining between them. The CDR3 runs to 14 residues. The whole variable domain, filled in from reference TRBV19 and TRBJ2-3, reads DGGITQSPKYLFRKEGQNVTLSCEQNLNHDAMYWYRQDPGQGLRLIYYSQIVNDFQKGDIAEGYSVSREKKESFPLTVTSAQKNPTAFYLCASKKQEGADTQYFGPGTRLTVL.

CDR3 in amino acids: CASSIVSANYGYTF. As DNA, the CDR3 is TGTGCCAGTAGTATAGTCAGCGCAAATTATGGCTACACCTTC. The V call is TRBV19, the J call TRBJ1-2; no firm D call. Germline V gene sequence: CDR1 LNHDA, CDR2 SQIVND (reference sequence). CDR3 length: 14 residues. V gave up 1 base and J gave up 5 bases, with 11 bases separating them.

The V call is TRBV6-5, the J call TRBJ2-7, with TRBD2 matching over 7 bases. The CDR3 consists of 16 residues. V lost 4 bases, J lost 2 bases, and 11 bases stayed unmatched. From germline, CDR1 is MNHEY and CDR2 SVGAGI. The CDR3 DNA follows: TGTGCCAGCAGTTTTGGCTCTAGTCGGGGGGCCTACGAGCAGTACTTC. Translated, it gives CASSFGSSRGAYEQYF.

This clone was detected only a few times. This chain links TRBV6-5 with TRBJ2-1, with 9 nucleotides matching TRBD1. The CDR3 has 15 amino acids. Germline CDR1 reads MNHEY; CDR2 reads SVGAGI. The ends lost 6 bases at V and 5 bases at J; junction bases unmatched: 8. The CDR3 loop is CASRQPGQGNNEQFF. The CDR3 DNA sequence: TGTGCCAGCAGGCAACCGGGACAGGGAAACAATGAGCAGTTCTTC.

The chain has TRBV10-3 and TRBJ2-2; D is possibly TRBD2 (5 bases). This CDR3 contains 13 residues. Germline values: CDR1 ENHRY, CDR2 SYGVKD. V was cut by 9 bases and J by 4 bases, with 12 bases left in between. For the CDR3, the DNA is TGTGCCATAAGGCCGGGGAGCACCGGGGAGCTGTTTTTT. It encodes CAIRPGSTGELFF.

The V and J genes are TRBV7-9 and TRBJ1-2; a possible D gene is TRBD1 (5 bases). Trimming removed 5 bases from V and 4 bases from J, with 17 bases in between. CDR1 is SEHNR and CDR2 is FQNEAQ in the germline V gene (reference sequence). This CDR3 contains 15 residues. The CDR3 protein is CASSGARREGYGYTF. CDR3 DNA: TGTGCCAGCAGCGGGGCTCGAAGGGAGGGCTATGGCTACACCTTC.

This chain joins TRBV7-9 and TRBJ2-1, with 8 nucleotides matching TRBD2. J gave up 0 bases and V 2 bases, and 0 bases lay outside the gene matches. This CDR3 is built from 15 residues. Germline V CDR1 and CDR2: SEHNR, FQNEAQ (reference sequence). In DNA, the CDR3 is TGTGCCAGCAGCTTACGGGGGGGCTCCTACAATGAGCAGTTCTTC. It specifies CASSLRGGSYNEQFF.

The chain couples TRBV2 to TRBJ2-7; TRBD1 aligns across 12 bases. There are 13 residues in the CDR3. The germline gives CDR1 SNHLY, CDR2 FYNNEI. J lost 10 bases, V lost 8 bases, and 9 bases had no gene match. The CDR3 is CASRGQGASFQYF. In nucleotides, the CDR3 is TGTGCCAGCCGGGGACAGGGGGCGTCTTTCCAGTACTTC. Supplemented by reference TRBV2 and TRBJ2-7, the full variable domain reads EPEVTQTPSHQVTQMGQEVILRCVPISNHLYFYWYRQILGQKVEFLVSFYNNEISEKSEIFDDQFSVERPDGSNFTLKIRSTKLEDSAMYFCASRGQGASFQYFGPGTRLTVT.

This sequence joins TRBV11-3 and TRBJ1-3; the D is unclear. Trimming removed 5 bases at V and 0 bases at J, with 11 bases between. Germline loops: CDR1 SGHNT, CDR2 YENEEA. CDR3 size: 15 residues. In DNA, the CDR3 is TGTGCCAGCAGCGCCTCGGGAGACTCTGGAAACACCATATATTTT. As protein: CASSASGDSGNTIYF.

The chain couples TRBV12-5 to TRBJ2-1; TRBD1 is a possible D gene (5 bases). The CDR3 consists of 15 residues. The V end lost 0 bases, the J end lost 5 bases, and 11 bases lay between the germline ends. Germline-derived CDR1 and CDR2 are LGHNT and FRNRAP. CDR3: CASGLVQAPDNEQFF. DNA for the CDR3: TGTGCTAGTGGTTTGGTACAGGCCCCGGACAATGAGCAGTTCTTC.

For the CDR3, the DNA is TGTGCCAGCAGTTTATCGAACTCACAGGGGGTGGCCGGGGAGCTGTTTTTT. Its translation: CASSLSNSQGVAGELFF. This sequence joins TRBV27 and TRBJ2-2; 8 positions agree with TRBD1. J gave up 6 bases and V 0 bases, and 9 bases lay outside the gene matches. The CDR3 covers 17 residues. The germline V gene encodes CDR1 MNHEY and CDR2 SMNVEV (reference sequence).